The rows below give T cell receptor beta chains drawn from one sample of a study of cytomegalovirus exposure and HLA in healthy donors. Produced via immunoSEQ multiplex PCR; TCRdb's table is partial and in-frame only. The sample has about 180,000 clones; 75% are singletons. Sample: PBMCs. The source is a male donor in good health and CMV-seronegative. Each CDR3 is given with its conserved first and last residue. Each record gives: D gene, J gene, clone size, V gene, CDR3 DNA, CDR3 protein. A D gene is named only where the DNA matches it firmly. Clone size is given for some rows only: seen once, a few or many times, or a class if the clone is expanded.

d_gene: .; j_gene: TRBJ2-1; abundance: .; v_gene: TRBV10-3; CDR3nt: TGTGCCATCGGGGGTGGCGGGACCCTGAGGGAGCAGTTCTTC; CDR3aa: CAIGGGGTLREQFF
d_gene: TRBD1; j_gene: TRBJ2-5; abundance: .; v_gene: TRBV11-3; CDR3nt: TGTGCCAGCAGCCAGAGGGGGACAGGGAGGAGGCAAGAGACCCAGTACTTC; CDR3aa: CASSQRGTGRRQETQYF
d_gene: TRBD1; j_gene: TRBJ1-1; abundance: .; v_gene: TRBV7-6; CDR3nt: TGTGCCAGCAGCCAGGACGGGACAGGGGCCACTGAAGCTTTCTTT; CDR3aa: CASSQDGTGATEAFF
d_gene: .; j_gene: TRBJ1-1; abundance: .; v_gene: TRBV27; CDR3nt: TGTGCCAGCAGTTTAGGACATATGAACACTGAAGCTTTCTTT; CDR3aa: CASSLGHMNTEAFF
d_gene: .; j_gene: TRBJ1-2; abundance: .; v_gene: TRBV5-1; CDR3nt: TGCGCCAGCGGCTCGGACAGAGACACTATGAATGGCTACACCTTC; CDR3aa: CASGSDRDTMNGYTF
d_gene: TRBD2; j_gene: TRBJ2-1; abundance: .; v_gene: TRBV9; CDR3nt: TGTGCCAGCAGCGTAGTTAGCGGGAGAGGGTATAATGAGCAGTTCTTC; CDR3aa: CASSVVSGRGYNEQFF
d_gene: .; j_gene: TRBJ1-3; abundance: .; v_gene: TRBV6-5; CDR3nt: TGTGCCAGCGGTTATGGCGGGGCCTCTGGAAACACCATATATTTT; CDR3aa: CASGYGGASGNTIYF
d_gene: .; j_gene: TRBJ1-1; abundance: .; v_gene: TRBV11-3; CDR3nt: TGTGCCAGCAGCTGGGCGTTCGGCACTGAAGCTTTCTTT; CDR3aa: CASSWAFGTEAFF
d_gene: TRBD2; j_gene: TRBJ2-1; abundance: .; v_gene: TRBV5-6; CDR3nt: TGTGCCAGCAGCTTCGGGACTAGTTTAATGAACGAGCAGTTCTTC; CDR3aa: CASSFGTSLMNEQFF
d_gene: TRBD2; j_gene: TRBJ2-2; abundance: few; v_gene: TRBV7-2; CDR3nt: TGTGCCAGCAGCTTAGCTGCAGGGAGGGACACCGGGGAGCTGTTTTTT; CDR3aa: CASSLAAGRDTGELFF
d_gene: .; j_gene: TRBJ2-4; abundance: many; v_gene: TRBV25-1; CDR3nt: TGTGCCAGCAGTGATTCAGGGGCGAAAAACATTCAGTACTTC; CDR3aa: CASSDSGAKNIQYF
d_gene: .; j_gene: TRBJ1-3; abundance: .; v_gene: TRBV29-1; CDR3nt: TGCAGCGGGCAATACGACTCTGGAAACACCATATATTTT; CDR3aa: CSGQYDSGNTIYF
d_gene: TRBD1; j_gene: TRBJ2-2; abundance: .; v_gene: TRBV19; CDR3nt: TGTGCCAGTAATCGGCAGGGGGACACCGGGGAGCTGTTTTTT; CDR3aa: CASNRQGDTGELFF
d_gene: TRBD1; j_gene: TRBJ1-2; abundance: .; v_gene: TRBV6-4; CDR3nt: TGTGCCAGCAGTGACTTGGACAGGGACGTAAGGTATGGCTACACCTTC; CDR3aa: CASSDLDRDVRYGYTF
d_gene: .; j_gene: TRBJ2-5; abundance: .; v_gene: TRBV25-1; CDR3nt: TGTGCCAGCAGTGCACAAGAGACCCAGTACTTC; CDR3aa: CASSAQETQYF
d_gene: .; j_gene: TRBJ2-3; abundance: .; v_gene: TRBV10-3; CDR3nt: TGTGCCATCAGTGATCCCGGACTGCGCATGGATACGCAGTATTTT; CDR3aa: CAISDPGLRMDTQYF
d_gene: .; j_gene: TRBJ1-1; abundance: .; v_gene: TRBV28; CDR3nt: TGTGCCAGCAGTCAGGGATCAGGCACTGAAGCTTTCTTT; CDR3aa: CASSQGSGTEAFF
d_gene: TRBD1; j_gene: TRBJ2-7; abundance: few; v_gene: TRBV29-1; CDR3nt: TGCAGCGGTGCTGACAGGGGAGAACGCGAGCAGTACTTC; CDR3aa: CSGADRGEREQYF
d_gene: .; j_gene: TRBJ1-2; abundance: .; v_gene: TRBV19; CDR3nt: TGTGCCAGTAGCCTTCAGGGGCCGAGTTTCATTTATGGCTACACCTTC; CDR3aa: CASSLQGPSFIYGYTF
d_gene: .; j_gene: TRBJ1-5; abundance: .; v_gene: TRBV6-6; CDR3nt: TGTGCCAGCAGTTACGGGCGGGAGGGGAGCAATCAGCCCCAGCATTTT; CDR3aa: CASSYGREGSNQPQHF
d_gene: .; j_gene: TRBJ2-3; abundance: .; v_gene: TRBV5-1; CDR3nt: TGCGTCAGCAGGAGTCGGGGGTCTTCTAGCACAGATACGCAGTATTTT; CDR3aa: CVSRSRGSSSTDTQYF
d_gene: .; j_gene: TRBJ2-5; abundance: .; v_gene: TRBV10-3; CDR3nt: TGTGCCATCAGTGAACAGGAAGGGCCGTCTTGGGACCAGTACTTC; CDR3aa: CAISEQEGPSWDQYF
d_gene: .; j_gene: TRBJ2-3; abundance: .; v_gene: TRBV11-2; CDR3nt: TGTGCCAGCCGCCCAGATGAGGGAACAGATACGCAGTATTTT; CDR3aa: CASRPDEGTDTQYF
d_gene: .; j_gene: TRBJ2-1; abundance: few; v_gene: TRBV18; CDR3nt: TGTGCCAGCTCACCAGGTCAGAACAATGAGCAGTTCTTC; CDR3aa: CASSPGQNNEQFF
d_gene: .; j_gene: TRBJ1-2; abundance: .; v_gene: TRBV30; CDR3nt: TGTGCCTGGAGTCGAAAACAGGGTTCCTATGGCTACACCTTC; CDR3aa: CAWSRKQGSYGYTF
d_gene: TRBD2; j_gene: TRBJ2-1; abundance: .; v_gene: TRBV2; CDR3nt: TGTGCCAGCAGGCGGGGGACTAGCGGATACAATGAGCAGTTCTTC; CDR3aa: CASRRGTSGYNEQFF
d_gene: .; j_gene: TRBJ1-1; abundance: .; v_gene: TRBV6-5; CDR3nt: TGTGCCAGCAGTTACTCCGCGGGAATCACTGAAGCTTTCTTT; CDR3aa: CASSYSAGITEAFF
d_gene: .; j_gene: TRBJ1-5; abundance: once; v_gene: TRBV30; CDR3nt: TGTGCCTGGAGCATAACAGGGTTTAGTCAGCCCCAGCATTTT; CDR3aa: CAWSITGFSQPQHF
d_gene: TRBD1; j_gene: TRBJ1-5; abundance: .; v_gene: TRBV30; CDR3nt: TGTGCCTGGGCGACAGGGACCTCCGGGCCCCAGCATTTT; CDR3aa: CAWATGTSGPQHF
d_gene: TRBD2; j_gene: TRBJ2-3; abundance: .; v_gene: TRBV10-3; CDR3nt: TGTGCCATCAGTGAACAGCGGGAGGATACAGATACGCAGTATTTT; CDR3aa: CAISEQREDTDTQYF
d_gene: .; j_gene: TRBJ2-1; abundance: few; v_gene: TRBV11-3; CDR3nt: TGTGCCAGCAGCCAAACAGTTGGTGAGCAGTTCTTC; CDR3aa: CASSQTVGEQFF
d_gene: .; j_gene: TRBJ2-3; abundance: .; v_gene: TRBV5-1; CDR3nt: TGCGCCAGCAGCTTGGTACCGAGCCCAAACACAGATACGCAGTATTTT; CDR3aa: CASSLVPSPNTDTQYF
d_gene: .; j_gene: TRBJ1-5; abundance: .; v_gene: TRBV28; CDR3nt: TGTGCCAGCAGTCTTGACAGGTTGAGGAGCAATCAGCCCCAGCATTTT; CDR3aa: CASSLDRLRSNQPQHF
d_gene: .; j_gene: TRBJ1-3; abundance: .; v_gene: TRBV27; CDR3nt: TGTGCCAGTGGGAGCTTTAGCCGCTCTGGAAACACCATATATTTT; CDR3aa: CASGSFSRSGNTIYF
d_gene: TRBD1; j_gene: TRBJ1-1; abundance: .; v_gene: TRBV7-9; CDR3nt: TGTGCCAGCAGCGGAATTTCGACAGGGGCGAACACTGAAGCTTTCTTT; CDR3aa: CASSGISTGANTEAFF
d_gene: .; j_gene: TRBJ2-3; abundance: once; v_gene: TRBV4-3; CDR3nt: TGCGCCAGCAGCCAAGATTATGGACTCTTCACAGATACGCAGTATTTT; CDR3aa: CASSQDYGLFTDTQYF
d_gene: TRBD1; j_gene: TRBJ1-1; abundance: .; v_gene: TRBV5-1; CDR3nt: TGCGCCAGCAGCTTGGGACAGGGACAAAGCAGAGCTTTCTTT; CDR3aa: CASSLGQGQSRAFF
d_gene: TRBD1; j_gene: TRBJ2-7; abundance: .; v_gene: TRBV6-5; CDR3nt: TGTGCCAGCAGTCGTCGGACAGGGCAACCCTACGAGCAGTACTTC; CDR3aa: CASSRRTGQPYEQYF
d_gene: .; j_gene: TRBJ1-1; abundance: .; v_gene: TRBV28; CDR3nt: TGTGCCAGCAGCCACGGGGGGGGGTTCACTGAAGCTTTCTTT; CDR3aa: CASSHGGGFTEAFF
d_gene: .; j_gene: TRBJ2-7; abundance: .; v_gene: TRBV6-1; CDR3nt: TGTGCCAGCTGCTCCGGGCCAGGGGCCTCCTACGAGCAGTACTTC; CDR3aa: CASCSGPGASYEQYF
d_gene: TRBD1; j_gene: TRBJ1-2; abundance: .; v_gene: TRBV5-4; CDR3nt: TGTGCCAGCAGATCAGGGGGAGACTATGGCTACACCTTC; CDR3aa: CASRSGGDYGYTF
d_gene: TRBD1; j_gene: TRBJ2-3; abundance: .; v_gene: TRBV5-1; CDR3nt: TGCGCCAGCAGCCCCCGGGGGACAGGGACAGATACGCAGTATTTT; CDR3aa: CASSPRGTGTDTQYF
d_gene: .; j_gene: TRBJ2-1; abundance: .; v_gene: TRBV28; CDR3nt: TGTGCCAGCAGCCTCCCGCGGCGCAGAAATGAGCAGTTCTTC; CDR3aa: CASSLPRRRNEQFF
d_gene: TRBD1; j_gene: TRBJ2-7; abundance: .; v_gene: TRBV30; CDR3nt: TGTGCCTGGAGTTCCGGACAGGGGGGCCACGAGCAGTACTTC; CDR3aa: CAWSSGQGGHEQYF
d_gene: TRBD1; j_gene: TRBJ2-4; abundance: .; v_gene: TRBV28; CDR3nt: TGTGCCAGCAGCCGGACAGGGGTCGACAAAAACATTCAGTACTTC; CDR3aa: CASSRTGVDKNIQYF
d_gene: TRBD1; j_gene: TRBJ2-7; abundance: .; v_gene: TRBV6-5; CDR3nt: TGTGCCAGCAGTCAGATGTCAGGGGGCGCGGGCGAGCAGTACTTC; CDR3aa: CASSQMSGGAGEQYF
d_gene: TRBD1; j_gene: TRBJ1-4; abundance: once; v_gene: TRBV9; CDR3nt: TGTGCCAGCAGCGTAGAAGACAGGGGTTGGGAAAAACTGTTTTTT; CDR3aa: CASSVEDRGWEKLFF
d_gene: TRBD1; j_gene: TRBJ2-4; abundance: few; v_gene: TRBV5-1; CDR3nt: TGCGCCAGCAGCTTGGTACAGGGGAGAGACATTCAGTACTTC; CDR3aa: CASSLVQGRDIQYF
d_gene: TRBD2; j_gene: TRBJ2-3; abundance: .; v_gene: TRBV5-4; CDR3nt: TGTGCCAGCAGCTTGATGGGGAGACTAGCGGGACGGACAGATACGCAGTATTTT; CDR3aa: CASSLMGRLAGRTDTQYF
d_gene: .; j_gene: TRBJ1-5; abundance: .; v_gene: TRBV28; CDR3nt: TGTGCCAGCCGTTACGGGGGGCGCAGCAATCAGCCCCAGCATTTT; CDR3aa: CASRYGGRSNQPQHF
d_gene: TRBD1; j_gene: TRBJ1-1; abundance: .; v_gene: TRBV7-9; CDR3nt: TGTGCCAGCAGCCCACAGGGGGCGCGGTCAGCTTTCTTT; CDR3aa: CASSPQGARSAFF
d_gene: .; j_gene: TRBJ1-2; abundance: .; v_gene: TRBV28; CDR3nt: TGTGCCAGCAGTTTGGCCGGGAGAAACTATGGCTACACCTTC; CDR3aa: CASSLAGRNYGYTF
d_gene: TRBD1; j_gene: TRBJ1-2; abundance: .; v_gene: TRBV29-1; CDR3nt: TGCAGCGTTGCGGGGGCACAGGGGGAGTATGGCTACACCTTC; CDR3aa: CSVAGAQGEYGYTF